These 9 T cell receptor beta chains originate from one sample sequenced in a study of blood T cell repertoires in COVID-19. Some clones are missing from TCRdb's copy, which holds only in-frame ones; the method was immunoSEQ multiplex PCR. Of 150,000 to 200,000 clones listed, around 80% were seen once; the top ten hold less than 20%. Sequenced: PBMCs or T cells enriched from blood (not recorded which). The source of these receptors is a woman in her 50s with acute COVID-19.

This sequence joins TRBV28 and TRBJ2-2, with 9 bases identical to TRBD1. Per the germline V gene, CDR1 is MDHEN and CDR2 is SYDVKM. CDR3 size: 16 residues. Losses at the gene ends were 3 bases for V and 1 base for J; bases not matched to a gene: 3. This chain's CDR3 is CASSFPGQGNTGELFF. CDR3 DNA sequence: TGTGCCAGCAGTTTCCCGGGACAGGGGAACACCGGGGAGCTGTTTTTT.

The rearrangement joins TRBV2 to TRBJ2-3; 8 bases align to TRBD2. CDR1 and CDR2 (germline): SNHLY, FYNNEI. The CDR3 runs to 16 residues. V was clipped by 7 bases and J by 0 bases; unmatched bases: 9. This CDR3 is CASKGTSLTSTDTQYF. As DNA, the CDR3 is TGTGCCAGCAAAGGGACTAGTCTAACTAGCACAGATACGCAGTATTTT.

The chain carries TRBV2 and TRBJ1-1, with 9 bases identical to TRBD1. Looked up from germline, CDR1 is SNHLY and CDR2 is FYNNEI. The CDR3 extends over 13 amino acids. With V trimmed by 10 bases and J by 1 base, 4 bases remained unmatched. The CDR3 loop is CATQTGGNTEAFF. The CDR3 region has the DNA TGTGCCACCCAGACAGGGGGGAACACTGAAGCTTTCTTT.

This chain connects TRBV7-8 to TRBJ2-5; 14 nucleotides agree with TRBD2. The CDR3 contains 16 residues. Germline assignment: CDR1 SGHVS and CDR2 FQNEAQ. With V trimmed by 7 bases and J by 10 bases, 14 bases remained unmatched. Written as DNA, the CDR3 is TGTGCCAGCACCATTAGTGGGACTAGCGGGGGAAGGGTCCAGTACTTC. Encoded protein: CASTISGTSGGRVQYF.

V usage is TRBV19 and J usage is TRBJ2-1, with 9 bases lining up with TRBD2. The CDR3 sequence is 16 residues long. Germline lookup yields CDR1 LNHDA and CDR2 SQIVND (reference sequence). Trimming at V came to 4 bases and at J to 6 bases, leaving 10 bases not matched to a gene. The CDR3 DNA reads as TGTGCCAGTAGTAGTGGAGCGGGGGGTTTTCGCAATGAGCAGTTCTTC. Translation gives CASSSGAGGFRNEQFF. The complete variable domain, with remaining parts taken from reference TRBV19 and TRBJ2-1, reads DGGITQSPKYLFRKEGQNVTLSCEQNLNHDAMYWYRQDPGQGLRLIYYSQIVNDFQKGDIAEGYSVSREKKESFPLTVTSAQKNPTAFYLCASSSGAGGFRNEQFFGPGTRLTVL.

This sequence joins TRBV6-2 or TRBV6-3 and TRBJ2-7; the D gene is possibly TRBD2 (5 bases). Trimming stripped 6 bases from V and 3 bases from J, with 12 bases between. Germline CDR1 is MNHEY and CDR2 is SVGEGT. The CDR3 length is 13 residues. The CDR3 nucleotides read TGTGCCAGCAGCAACTACCGGGGCTACGAGCAGTACGTC. Translated, it gives CASSNYRGYEQYV.

The CDR3 loop is CASSYRPTGTNEKLFF. The DNA for the CDR3 is TGTGCCAGCAGTTACAGGCCCACCGGGACTAATGAAAAACTGTTTTTT. The rearrangement joins TRBV6-2 or TRBV6-3 to TRBJ1-4; D gene ambiguous. The CDR3 consists of 16 residues. V gave up 2 bases and J gave up 2 bases, with 12 bases separating them. Germline loops: CDR1 MNHEY, CDR2 SVGEGT.

This chain joins TRBV14 and TRBJ1-4, with a possible D match to TRBD1 (5 bases). Per germline, CDR1 SGHDN and CDR2 FVKESK. The CDR3 is 14 amino acids. V was clipped by 2 bases and J by 8 bases, with 12 bases between them. The CDR3 region has the DNA TGTGCCAGCAGCCAAATCGGGACTGCAGAAAAACTGTTTTTT. Protein product: CASSQIGTAEKLFF.

The rearrangement links TRBV7-2 to TRBJ2-5, with TRBD2 matching over 12 bases. CDR1 is SGHTA, CDR2 FQGNSA, per germline. The CDR3 sequence is 16 residues long. J gave up 5 bases and V 1 base, and 5 bases lay outside the gene matches. The CDR3 DNA follows: TGTGCCAGCAGCTTAGGACTAGCGGGGGCCAGGGAGACCCAGTACTTC. Translating gives CASSLGLAGARETQYF. Combining the CDR3 with reference TRBV7-2 and TRBJ2-5 gives the whole variable domain GAGVSQSPSNKVTEKGKDVELRCDPISGHTALYWYRQSLGQGLEFLIYFQGNSAPDKSGLPSDRFSAERTGGSVSTLTIQRTQQEDSAVYLCASSLGLAGARETQYFGPGTRLLVL.